Here is one T cell receptor beta chain with its context. V was trimmed by 2 bases and J by 0 bases, leaving 5 bases between them. This CDR3 is 14 amino acids long. Germline assignment: CDR1 LGHDT and CDR2 YNNKEL (reference sequence). The data were taken from a study of blood T cell repertoires in COVID-19. Only in-frame clones appear in the TCRdb table, and some are missing; sequencing was by immunoSEQ multiplex PCR. Of fewer than 450,000 clones in the sample, roughly 91% were seen once. The origin of this receptor is a man younger than 30 who had recovered from COVID-19. Sequencing used PBMCs or T cells enriched from blood (not recorded which). The rearrangement links TRBV3-1 (or the pseudogene TRBV3-2) to TRBJ1-3; maybe TRBD1 (5 bases). In nucleotides, the CDR3 is TGTGCCAGCAGCCAACAGGGCTCTGGAAACACCATATATTTT. It is translated as CASSQQGSGNTIYF.